This T cell receptor (beta chain) was sequenced for a study of T-cell memory formation after mild COVID-19. Turning to the study itself: TCR clusters were largely donor specific.

Study outcomes and limitations: Pre-infection memory contained some responding clones, which suggested that cross-reactive memory had joined. What remained unconfirmed was the SARS-CoV-2 specificity of second-wave clones peaking on day 37. Contracting CD4+ clones were located mainly in CM and EM, and CD8+ clones in EMRA.

TCRdb re-analysed the 5' RACE reads in MiXCR, keeping a single row per CDR3 protein. The sample shows around 400,000 distinct CDR3 sequences, 24% of them seen only once. This clonotype was recorded a few times. Its antigen is not known. CDR1 and CDR2 from the germline V gene are MNHEY and SVGAGI. The CDR3 is 15 residues long. Trimming shortened V by 2 bases and J by 4 bases, and 11 bases separated the two germline ends. The receptor's source is an adult woman who had mild COVID-19 (a few samples of this study predate the infection). Cell type and time point are not known. V and J are TRBV6-5 and TRBJ2-2; unclear D gene. Sequencing input: PBMCs or a T cell subset sorted from them (not recorded which). Here the CDR3 reads CASSYGLRTTGELFF. CDR3 DNA sequence: TGTGCCAGCAGTTACGGGTTGCGGACCACCGGGGAGCTGTTTTTT.